A single sample is the source of the 27 T cell receptor beta chains below, sequenced in a study of cytomegalovirus exposure and HLA in healthy donors. It was with 60 Vbeta and 13 Jbeta primers that the PCR ran. Using immunoSEQ multiplex PCR, the repertoire was profiled, and TCRdb retains in-frame clones only, with some absent. Counted here are about 130,000 clones, roughly a tenth occurring once; the ten biggest clones make up 4% to 5%. What was sequenced was PBMCs. The receptors stem from a woman younger than 35 in good health and CMV-seropositive.

The chain uses TRBV7-9 and TRBJ2-3; 7 bases match TRBD2. CDR3 length equals 17 residues. Germline-derived CDR1 and CDR2 are SEHNR and FQNEAQ (reference sequence). V shed 5 bases and J 3 bases; nucleotides not matched to a gene: 14. The CDR3 spells CASSRPPREGLTDTQYF. CDR3 nucleotide sequence: TGTGCCAGCAGCCGTCCCCCGAGGGAGGGGTTGACAGATACGCAGTATTTT.

The chain links TRBV7-4 to TRBJ1-2; D not resolved. Trimming took off 5 bases at V and 1 base at J, with 14 bases between the two ends. CDR1 is SGHVT, CDR2 SQSDAQ, per germline. The CDR3 consists of 15 residues. CDR3 DNA sequence: TGTGCCAGCAGCCCCACCAGGTCCTTTAACTATGGCTACACCTTC. As protein: CASSPTRSFNYGYTF.

This clone was recorded many times. This chain uses TRBV4-1 with TRBJ2-7; possible D gene TRBD1, 5 bases. This CDR3 comprises 13 residues. The V end was cut by 0 bases, the J end by 7 bases, with 10 bases between. Germline V gene data show CDR1 as MGHRA and CDR2 as YSYEKL. CDR3 in amino acids: CASSQETVTEQYF. CDR3 nucleotides: TGCGCCAGCAGCCAAGAGACAGTGACTGAGCAGTACTTC.

The chain combines TRBV2 with TRBJ2-1, with TRBD1 identical over 9 bases. Germline CDR1 SNHLY, CDR2 FYNNEI. Trimming took 8 bases from V and 7 from J; bases not matched to a gene: 6. The CDR3 has 13 residues. CDR3: CASLGQGRNEQFF. The CDR3 nucleotides are TGTGCCAGCCTAGGACAGGGGAGGAATGAGCAGTTCTTC. The variable domain in full, with the rest retrieved from reference TRBV2 and TRBJ2-1, is EPEVTQTPSHQVTQMGQEVILRCVPISNHLYFYWYRQILGQKVEFLVSFYNNEISEKSEIFDDQFSVERPDGSNFTLKIRSTKLEDSAMYFCASLGQGRNEQFFGPGTRLTVL.

This clone was observed a few times. J is TRBJ2-7 and V is TRBV10-1; D gene ambiguous. The CDR3 contains 11 residues. Germline CDR1 reads WNHNN; CDR2 reads SYGVQD (reference sequence). Trimming took off 9 bases at V and 6 bases at J, with 12 bases between the two ends. CDR3 in amino acids: CARPDSIEQYF. In nucleotides, the CDR3 is TGCGCCAGACCCGACTCTATCGAGCAGTACTTC.

The chain joins TRBV9 to TRBJ2-1; 7 positions match TRBD2. The germline V gene has CDR1 SGDLS and CDR2 YYNGEE. V trimming: 4 bases; J trimming: 3 bases; junction bases outside the gene matches: 4. CDR3 length: 14 amino acids. The CDR3 nucleotides are TGTGCCAGCAGCCCGAGGACTAGCTACAATGAGCAGTTCTTC. This encodes CASSPRTSYNEQFF.

In its sample, this clone was seen a few times. J is TRBJ2-7 and V is TRBV20-1, with TRBD1 identical over 7 bases. V was clipped by 6 bases and J by 6 bases; unmatched bases: 5. CDR1 DFQATT and CDR2 SNEGSKA come from the germline V gene (reference sequence). The CDR3 is 11 residues long. CDR3 sequence (DNA): TGCAGTGCAAAACAGGGGCCCGAGCAGTACTTC. This gives the protein CSAKQGPEQYF.

This clone has just a few counts. The rearrangement uses TRBV5-1 and TRBJ1-1, with D unclear. Germline CDR1 reads SGHRS; CDR2 reads YFSETQ. The CDR3 spans 14 residues. V gave up 1 base and J gave up 4 bases, with 11 bases separating them. CDR3 nucleotides: TGCGCCAGCAGCTTGCCGTTGGGGAGCACTGAAGCTTTCTTT. Its protein is CASSLPLGSTEAFF.

V gene TRBV6-5 combines with J gene TRBJ1-4; a possible D gene is TRBD1 (6 bases). Germline V gene lookup returns CDR1 MNHEY and CDR2 SVGAGI. V was trimmed by 10 bases and J by 8 bases, leaving 17 bases between them. This CDR3 contains 13 residues. DNA of the CDR3: TGTGCCACCGCGACAGGTGGAAGGGAAAAACTGTTTTTT. Translated: CATATGGREKLFF.

This clone was seen a few times. V usage is TRBV4-2 and J usage is TRBJ1-5, with 7 bases lining up with TRBD1. The CDR3 totals 15 residues. Germline CDR1 and CDR2: LGHNA and YNFKEQ. V gave up 4 bases and J gave up 9 bases; unmatched junction bases: 12. The CDR3 nucleotides are TGTGCCAGCAGCCCCATCGGACAGGCTCGTACGCCCCAGCATTTT. Its protein is CASSPIGQARTPQHF.

The rearrangement joins TRBV5-6 to TRBJ1-5, with TRBD1 as a possible D gene (5 bases). Germline V CDR1 and CDR2: SGHDT, YYEEEE. V lost 0 bases, J lost 0 bases, and 10 bases lay in between. The CDR3 is 16 residues long. In DNA form, the CDR3 reads TGTGCCAGCAGCTTGGCAGGGATAGATAGCAATCAGCCCCAGCATTTT. Encoded protein: CASSLAGIDSNQPQHF.

This clone showed up many times. This chain connects TRBV30 to TRBJ2-2; 11 nucleotides match TRBD2. V shed 0 bases, J shed 3 bases, and the junction held 0 bases outside the gene matches. This CDR3 region has 15 residues. CDR1 is GTSNPN and CDR2 is SVGIG in the germline V gene (reference sequence). CDR3 bases: TGTGCCTGGAGTGTACTAGCGGGAGACACCGGGGAGCTGTTTTTT. This translates into CAWSVLAGDTGELFF.

The chain uses TRBV2 and TRBJ2-5, with 13 bases matching TRBD2. In germline, CDR1 is SNHLY, CDR2 FYNNEI. After removal of 8 bases from V and 5 bases from J, the junction contained 11 bases not matched to a gene. The CDR3 spans 16 residues. The chain's CDR3 is CASGTGLAGDFETQYF. The CDR3 region has the DNA TGTGCCAGCGGGACAGGACTAGCGGGAGACTTCGAGACCCAGTACTTC.

This chain connects TRBV19 to TRBJ2-2; 8 bases are shared with TRBD2. Germline V gives CDR1 LNHDA, CDR2 SQIVND (reference sequence). This CDR3 is built from 14 residues. Germline trimming cut 8 bases from V and 4 bases from J; bases unmatched to any gene: 6. The CDR3 sequence: CASQTSGFTGELFF. The CDR3 coding sequence is TGTGCCAGTCAAACTAGCGGATTCACCGGGGAGCTGTTTTTT.

This clone was picked up a small number of times. This sequence joins TRBV5-5 and TRBJ1-4; a weak D match, TRBD1 (5 bases). V was clipped by 5 bases and J by 7 bases, with 33 bases between them. CDR3 length: 20 residues. Germline V CDR1 and CDR2: SGHKS, YYEKEE (reference sequence). The CDR3 DNA is TGTGCCAGCAGTCTAGGATATTTTGTCGATGGGAAGAGGGGAGGTGAAAAACTGTTTTTT. Encoded protein: CASSLGYFVDGKRGGEKLFF.

This clone has more than one count but fewer than ten. The V gene is TRBV6-1, the J gene TRBJ1-1; TRBD1 aligns across 8 bases. The CDR3 loop spans 13 amino acids. J gave up 5 bases and V 11 bases, and 10 bases lay outside the gene matches. Germline V CDR1 and CDR2: MNHNS, SASEGT. The CDR3 region is CAFAVTGGTEAFF. DNA for the CDR3: TGTGCCTTCGCAGTTACAGGGGGGACTGAAGCTTTCTTT.

This clone was seen a handful of times. The V call is TRBV18, the J call TRBJ2-3; D call uncertain. The germline V and J ends were trimmed by 1 base and 2 bases, with 4 bases remaining between them. Looked up from germline, CDR1 is KGHSH and CDR2 is LQKENI. The CDR3 covers 13 residues. Here the CDR3 DNA reads TGTGCCAGCTCACCACTATCCACAGATACGCAGTATTTT. As protein: CASSPLSTDTQYF.

This chain uses TRBV10-3 with TRBJ2-7; D is ambiguous. The germline V and J ends were trimmed by 2 bases and 3 bases, with 11 bases remaining between them. CDR3 length equals 14 residues. Germline-derived CDR1 and CDR2 are ENHRY and SYGVKD. CDR3 residues: CAISEGQQYYEQYF. As DNA, the CDR3 is TGTGCCATCAGTGAGGGGCAACAGTACTACGAGCAGTACTTC.

This chain uses TRBV6-1 with TRBJ2-6; TRBD1 matches at 8 bases. Germline assignment: CDR1 MNHNS and CDR2 SASEGT. The CDR3 sequence is 18 residues long. Losses at the gene ends were 2 bases for V and 0 bases for J; bases not matched to a gene: 6. The CDR3 DNA is TGTGCCAGCAGTGAAATCCAGGGGGCTTACTCTGGGGCCAACGTCCTGACTTTC. Its protein is CASSEIQGAYSGANVLTF.

The sample holds a few counts of this clone. This chain connects TRBV7-9 to TRBJ2-3; 8 bases agree with TRBD1. Germline V gene lookup returns CDR1 SEHNR and CDR2 FQNEAQ (reference sequence). The CDR3 consists of 16 residues. The ends lost 5 bases at V and 3 bases at J; junction bases unmatched: 10. The CDR3 nucleotides are TGTGCCAGCAGCCCTGAGACAGGGGAATTTACAGATACGCAGTATTTT. It is translated as CASSPETGEFTDTQYF.

J is TRBJ2-5 and V is TRBV7-8; 10 positions agree with TRBD1. The CDR3 runs to 15 residues. The V and J ends lost 3 bases and 2 bases, in that order; junction bases with no gene match: 3. The germline V gene has CDR1 SGHVS and CDR2 FQNEAQ. The CDR3 DNA reads TGTGCCAGCAGCTTCGGGACAGGGGAACAAGAGACCCAGTACTTC. Encoded protein: CASSFGTGEQETQYF.

This clone came up a few times. This sequence joins TRBV5-8 and TRBJ2-7; 9 nucleotides match TRBD2. CDR3 length: 14 amino acids. The V gene end was trimmed by 8 bases and the J gene end by 7 bases; junction bases not matched to a gene: 13. Germline-derived CDR1 and CDR2 are SGHTS and YDEGEE. In DNA form, the CDR3 reads TGTGCCAGTACCCCGGCGGGAGGGCCGGGGGAGCAGTACTTC. It encodes CASTPAGGPGEQYF.

The table lists this clone with a few counts. V is TRBV7-9 and J is TRBJ2-3; 8 nucleotides match TRBD2. Trimming took 5 bases from V and 4 from J; bases not matched to a gene: 11. CDR1 and CDR2 (germline): SEHNR, FQNEAQ (reference sequence). CDR3 size: 16 residues. The CDR3, as DNA: TGTGCCAGCAGCGGCAGGGTCGGGCGGGAGGCAGATACGCAGTATTTT. It translates to CASSGRVGREADTQYF.

The J gene is TRBJ1-2, the V gene TRBV28; D unclear. Germline V CDR1 and CDR2: MDHEN, SYDVKM. Trimming took off 5 bases at V and 3 bases at J, with 13 bases between the two ends. This CDR3 has 14 residues. This CDR3 reads CASSNREGDYGYTF. CDR3 DNA sequence: TGTGCCAGCAGTAACAGAGAGGGTGACTATGGCTACACCTTC.

The J gene is TRBJ1-1, the V gene TRBV11-2; 8 bases line up with TRBD1. CDR3 length: 14 residues. Germline values: CDR1 SGHAT, CDR2 FQNNGV. The J segment lost 5 bases and the V segment lost 2 bases, leaving 4 bases of the junction unmatched. CDR3 DNA sequence: TGTGCCAGCAGCTTAACTACAGGGGGAACTGAAGCTTTCTTT. This sequence encodes CASSLTTGGTEAFF.

This clone was counted a few times. The gene calls are TRBV11-3 and TRBJ2-1; 10 bases map to TRBD2. The CDR3 loop spans 14 amino acids. With V trimmed by 6 bases and J by 4 bases, 3 bases remained unmatched. The germline gives CDR1 SGHNT, CDR2 YENEEA. CDR3 coding DNA: TGTGCCAGCAGAAGTAGCGGGGGGTACAATGAGCAGTTCTTC. As protein: CASRSSGGYNEQFF.

Only a few counts were recorded for this clone. V is TRBV4-1 and J is TRBJ2-1, with D unclear. This CDR3 spans 12 amino acids. V shed 5 bases and J shed 5 bases, with 7 bases lying between them. Germline lookup yields CDR1 MGHRA and CDR2 YSYEKL. CDR3 nucleotide sequence: TGCGCCAGCAGCTACTCGGACAATGAGCAGTTCTTC. Translating it yields CASSYSDNEQFF.